The 13 T cell receptor beta chains below come from one sample, sequenced in a study of T cells in Graves' hyperthyroidism and ophthalmopathy. RNA transcripts were the template for amplifying TCR beta CDR3 regions. A set of HTBI primers served as the primers for a first-round RT-PCR of the TCR CDR3. From the multiplex PCR reads, TCRdb called clonotypes with MiXCR, one entry per CDR3 protein. The sample has approximately 46,000 distinct CDR3 sequences, approximately 49% seen once. What was sequenced was peripheral blood or thyroid tissue (not recorded which). These TCRs come from a woman in her fifties or sixties with Graves' hyperthyroidism.

This clonotype is termed medium-sized (0.01 to 0.1%). This rearrangement joins TRBV7-9 to TRBJ2-7, with D perhaps TRBD2 (5 bases). The CDR3 sequence is 13 residues long. Germline-derived CDR1 and CDR2 are SEHNR and FQNEAQ (reference sequence). V lost 3 bases, J lost 3 bases, and 9 bases lay in between. CDR3 loop: CASSLDGVYEQYF. DNA of the CDR3: TGTGCCAGCAGCTTGGACGGGGTCTACGAGCAGTACTTC.

This clonotype was observed many times. This sequence joins TRBV6-2 or TRBV6-3 and TRBJ2-3; D is uncertain. V gave up 7 bases and J gave up 1 base, with 9 bases separating them. The CDR3 length is 13 residues. Looked up from germline, CDR1 is MNHEY and CDR2 is SVGEGT. The CDR3, as DNA: TGTGCCAGCAATTTCTACCGCACAGATACGCAGTATTTT. Residues: CASNFYRTDTQYF.

The table lists this clonotype with many counts. This rearrangement joins TRBV15 to TRBJ1-4; 8 bases map to TRBD1. The junction had 9 bases not matched to a gene; V was cut back by 1 base and J by 8 bases. Per the germline V gene, CDR1 is LNHNV and CDR2 is YYDKDF (reference sequence). The CDR3 runs 16 residues. The CDR3, as DNA: TGTGCCACCAGCAGAGGTGAAAGGACAGGGAAAGAAAAACTGTTTTTT. Its protein is CATSRGERTGKEKLFF.

In its sample, this clonotype was seen a few times. CDR3 sequence reads: CASSADGNTGELFF. CDR3 nucleotides: TGTGCCAGCAGCGCCGACGGGAACACCGGGGAGCTGTTTTTT. The chain recombines TRBV7-9 with TRBJ2-2; D uncertain. CDR3 length equals 14 residues. V gave up 5 bases and J gave up 1 base, with 8 bases separating them. CDR1 is SEHNR and CDR2 is FQNEAQ in the germline V gene (reference sequence). Full variable domain (outside the CDR3, taken from reference TRBV7-9 and TRBJ2-2): DTGVSQNPRHKITKRGQNVTFRCDPISEHNRLYWYRQTLGQGPEFLTYFQNEAQLEKSRLLSDRFSAERPKGSFSTLEIQRTEQGDSAMYLCASSADGNTGELFFGEGSRLTVL.

The V gene is TRBV29-1, the J gene TRBJ1-3; D might be TRBD1 (5 bases). V was shortened by 6 bases and J by 2 bases, with 14 bases between the two germline ends. Germline-derived CDR1 and CDR2 are SQVTM and ANQGSEA. The CDR3 has 14 residues. The CDR3 loop is CSVGGRSAGNTIYF. CDR3 sequence (DNA): TGCAGCGTGGGGGGACGGTCCGCTGGAAACACCATATATTTT.

This clonotype was counted ten times or more. This rearrangement joins TRBV12-3 or TRBV12-4 to TRBJ1-4; the match to TRBD1 covers 9 bases. The CDR3 is made up of 15 amino acids. V lost 5 bases and J lost 3; bases outside the gene matches: 4. The CDR3 coding sequence is TGTGCCAGCAGTCCGGGACAGGGCTCTAATGAAAAACTGTTTTTT. Translation: CASSPGQGSNEKLFF.

The table lists this clonotype with many counts. The J gene is TRBJ1-5, the V gene TRBV12-3 or TRBV12-4; D is undetermined. The V end lost 4 bases, the J end lost 4 bases, and 11 bases lay between the germline ends. This CDR3 contains 14 residues. The CDR3 sequence is CASSSRPPNQPQHF. For the CDR3, the DNA is TGTGCCAGCAGTTCGCGACCCCCAAATCAGCCCCAGCATTTT.

There are a few counts of this clonotype. V usage is TRBV2 and J usage is TRBJ1-2; D is undetermined. V dropped 0 bases and J dropped 3 bases, with 8 bases sitting between them. The germline gives CDR1 SNHLY, CDR2 FYNNEI. This CDR3 has 14 residues. The CDR3 loop reads CASSEAPRYYGYTF. The CDR3 DNA sequence: TGTGCCAGCAGTGAAGCTCCCAGATACTATGGCTACACCTTC.

The chain is built from TRBV29-1 and TRBJ2-1; a weak D match, TRBD2 (5 bases). V was clipped by 6 bases and J by 5 bases, with 8 bases between them. CDR1 is SQVTM, CDR2 ANQGSEA, per germline. The CDR3 loop spans 11 amino acids. The CDR3 loop reads CSVVGDNEQFF. In nucleotides, the CDR3 is TGCAGCGTCGTCGGGGACAATGAGCAGTTCTTC.

V is TRBV20-1 and J is TRBJ1-5; D is unclear. Germline V gives CDR1 DFQATT, CDR2 SNEGSKA (reference sequence). V was shortened by 5 bases and J by 5 bases, with 16 bases between the two germline ends. The length of the CDR3 is 14 residues. CDR3 protein: CSAEVPGRDQPQHF. The CDR3 DNA reads as TGCAGTGCTGAAGTCCCCGGGAGGGATCAGCCCCAGCATTTT.

This clonotype was observed at least ten times. The chain joins TRBV7-2 to TRBJ1-6; D not resolved. Trimming left V 8 bases short and J 6 bases short, with 8 bases between. The germline gives CDR1 SGHTA, CDR2 FQGNSA. The CDR3 length is 12 residues. DNA of the CDR3: TGTGCCAGCGGGCGCGGTAATTCACCCCTCCACTTT. It yields the protein CASGRGNSPLHF.

This clonotype was detected ten times or more. The gene calls are TRBV4-1 and TRBJ1-1, with 7 bases that match TRBD1. The CDR3 is made up of 13 amino acids. V lost 1 base, J lost 4 bases, and 0 bases stayed unmatched. Looked up from germline, CDR1 is MGHRA and CDR2 is YSYEKL. CDR3 DNA sequence: TGCGCCAGCAGCCAAGGACAGGGCACTGAAGCTTTCTTT. Encoded protein: CASSQGQGTEAFF.

The genes are TRBV5-1 and TRBJ1-1, with 8 bases lining up with TRBD1. Germline CDR1 is SGHRS and CDR2 is YFSETQ. Trimming took 5 bases from V and 1 from J; bases not matched to a gene: 7. The CDR3 length is 15 residues. CDR3 loop: CASSDAGTGNTEAFF. CDR3 DNA: TGCGCCAGCAGTGACGCCGGGACAGGGAACACTGAAGCTTTCTTT.